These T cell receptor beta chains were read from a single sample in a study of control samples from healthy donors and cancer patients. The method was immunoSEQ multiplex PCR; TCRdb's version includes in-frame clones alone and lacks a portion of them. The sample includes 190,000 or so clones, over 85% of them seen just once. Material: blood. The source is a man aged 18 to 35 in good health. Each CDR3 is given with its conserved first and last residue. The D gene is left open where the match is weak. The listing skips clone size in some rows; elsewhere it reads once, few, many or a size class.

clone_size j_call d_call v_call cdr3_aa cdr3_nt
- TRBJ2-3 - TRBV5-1 CASSYGPGHPSADTQYF TGCGCCAGCAGCTATGGACCGGGACACCCCTCGGCAGATACGCAGTATTTT
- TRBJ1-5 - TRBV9 CASSVGQGNDQPQHF TGTGCCAGCAGCGTAGGGCAGGGGAATGATCAGCCCCAGCATTTT
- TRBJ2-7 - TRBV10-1 CASIPRPSSYEQYF TGCGCCAGCATACCTCGCCCGAGCTCCTACGAGCAGTACTTC
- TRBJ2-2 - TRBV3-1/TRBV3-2 CASSPTTGRAGELFF TGTGCCAGCAGCCCAACGACAGGGAGGGCCGGGGAGCTGTTTTTT
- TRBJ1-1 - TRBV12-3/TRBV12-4 CASSSTVGTEAFF TGTGCCAGCAGTTCGACGGTGGGCACTGAAGCTTTCTTT
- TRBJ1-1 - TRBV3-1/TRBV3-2 CASSFTRGTEAFF TGTGCCAGCAGCTTTACCAGGGGCACTGAAGCTTTCTTT
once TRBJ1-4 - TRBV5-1 CASSVLPATNEKLFF TGCGCCAGCAGCGTCCTCCCCGCAACTAATGAAAAACTGTTTTTT
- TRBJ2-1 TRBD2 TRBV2 CASSQGTSGNNEQFF TGTGCCAGCAGTCAAGGGACTAGCGGGAACAATGAGCAGTTCTTC
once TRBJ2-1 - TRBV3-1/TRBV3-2 CASSQVSEQFF TGTGCCAGCAGCCAAGTAAGTGAGCAGTTCTTC
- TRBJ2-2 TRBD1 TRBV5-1 CASSLGRLDRENGELFF TGCGCCAGCAGCTTGGGCCGTTTGGACAGGGAAAACGGGGAGCTGTTTTTT
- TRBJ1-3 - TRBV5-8 CASTPGTIPGNTIYF TGTGCCAGCACCCCCGGGACTATCCCTGGAAACACCATATATTTT
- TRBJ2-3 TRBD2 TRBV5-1 CASSLAGGSGGEDTQYF TGCGCCAGCAGCTTGGCCGGGGGTAGCGGGGGTGAAGATACGCAGTATTTT
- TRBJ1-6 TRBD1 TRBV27 CASSGRDRVNSPLHF TGTGCCAGCAGTGGCAGGGACAGGGTAAATTCACCCCTCCACTTT
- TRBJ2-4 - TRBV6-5 CASQTPAGDRNIQYF TGTGCCAGCCAAACCCCCGCAGGGGATAGGAACATTCAGTACTTC
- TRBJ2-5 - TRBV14 CASSQFRWETQYF TGTGCCAGCAGCCAATTCCGGTGGGAGACCCAGTACTTC
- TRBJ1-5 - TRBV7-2 CASSLAQGHQPQHF TGTGCCAGCAGCTTAGCACAGGGACATCAGCCCCAGCATTTT
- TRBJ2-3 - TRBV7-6 CASSQLIASRTDTQYF TGTGCCAGCAGCCAATTAATAGCGTCACGCACAGATACGCAGTATTTT
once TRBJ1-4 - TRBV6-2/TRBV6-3 CASSYTGGATTNEKLFF TGTGCCAGCAGTTACACCGGCGGGGCGACAACTAATGAAAAACTGTTTTTT
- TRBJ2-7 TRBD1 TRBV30 CAWRQGTGAFYEQYF TGTGCCTGGAGGCAAGGGACAGGCGCCTTCTACGAGCAGTACTTC
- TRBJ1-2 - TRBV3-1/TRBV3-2 CASSQGDTYGYTF TGTGCCAGCAGCCAAGGGGACACCTATGGCTACACCTTC
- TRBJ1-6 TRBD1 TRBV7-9 CASAQGNSPLHF TGTGCCAGCGCACAGGGGAATTCACCCCTCCACTTT
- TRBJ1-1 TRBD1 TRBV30 CAWRGDRMNTEAFF TGTGCCTGGAGGGGGGACAGAATGAACACTGAAGCTTTCTTT